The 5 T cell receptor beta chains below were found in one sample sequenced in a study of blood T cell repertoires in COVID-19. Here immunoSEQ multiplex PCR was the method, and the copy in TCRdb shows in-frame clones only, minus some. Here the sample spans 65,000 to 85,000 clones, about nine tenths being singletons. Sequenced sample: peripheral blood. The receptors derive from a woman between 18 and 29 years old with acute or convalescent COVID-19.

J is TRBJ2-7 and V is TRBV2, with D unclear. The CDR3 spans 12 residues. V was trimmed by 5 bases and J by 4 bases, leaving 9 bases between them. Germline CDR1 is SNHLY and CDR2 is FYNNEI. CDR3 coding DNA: TGTGCCAGCAGTACGGGTCGGTACGAGCAGTACTTC. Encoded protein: CASSTGRYEQYF.

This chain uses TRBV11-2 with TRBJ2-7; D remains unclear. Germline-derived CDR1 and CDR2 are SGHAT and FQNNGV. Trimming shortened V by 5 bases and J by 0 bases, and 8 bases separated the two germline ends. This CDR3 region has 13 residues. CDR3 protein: CASSPPVSYEQYF. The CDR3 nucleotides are TGTGCCAGCAGCCCCCCAGTCTCCTACGAGCAGTACTTC.

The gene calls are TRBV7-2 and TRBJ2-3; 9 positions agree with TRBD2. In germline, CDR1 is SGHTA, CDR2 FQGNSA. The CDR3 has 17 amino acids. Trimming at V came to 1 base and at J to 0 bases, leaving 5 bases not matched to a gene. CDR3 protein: CASSLDLLAGSTDTQYF. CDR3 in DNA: TGTGCCAGCAGCTTAGATTTGCTAGCGGGAAGCACAGATACGCAGTATTTT.

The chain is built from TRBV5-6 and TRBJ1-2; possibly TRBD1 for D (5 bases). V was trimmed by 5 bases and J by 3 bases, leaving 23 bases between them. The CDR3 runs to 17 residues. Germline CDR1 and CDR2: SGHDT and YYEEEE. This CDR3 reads CASRFTRGQPLYYGYTF. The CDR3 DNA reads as TGTGCCAGCAGGTTCACAAGGGGCCAGCCCCTCTACTATGGCTACACCTTC.

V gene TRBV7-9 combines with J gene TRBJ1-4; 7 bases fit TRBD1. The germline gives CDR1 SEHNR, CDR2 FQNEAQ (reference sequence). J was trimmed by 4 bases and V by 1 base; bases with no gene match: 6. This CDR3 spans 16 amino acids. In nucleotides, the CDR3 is TGTGCCAGCAGCTTAGGAGTAGGGACAGATAATGAAAAACTGTTTTTT. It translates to CASSLGVGTDNEKLFF.